A single sample is the source of the 8 T cell receptor beta chains below, sequenced in a study of breast tumors, draining lymph nodes, adjacent tissues. Samples came from axillary lymph nodes draining the breast cancer. Each CDR3 protein gets one entry after TCRdb re-called the multiplex PCR reads with MiXCR. The profile shows about 100,000 distinct CDR3 sequences, about 20% of them singletons. Specimen: axillary lymph node tissue. Receptor source: a female donor with breast cancer. Some clones in this sample may be carry-over from other donors' samples.

This clonotype has at least ten counts. The DNA of the CDR3 is TGTGCCAGCAGCCAAGATCCACAGATTCACTATGGCTACACCTTC. It translates to CASSQDPQIHYGYTF. This chain uses TRBV4-2 with TRBJ1-2; no clear D gene. Germline-derived CDR1 and CDR2 are LGHNA and YNFKEQ. Trimming removed 0 bases from V and 3 bases from J, with 11 bases in between. The CDR3 runs to 15 residues.

With respect to this clonotype: This clone may be a read error of a much larger clone one base away. The final CDR3 position lacks the conserved phenylalanine or tryptophan, pointing to a likely read error. V is TRBV5-8 and J is TRBJ2-3; D may be TRBD2 (6 bases). The V gene's germline CDR1 is SGHTS and CDR2 YDEGEE. V was cut by 2 bases and J by 4 bases, with 17 bases left in between. This CDR3 is built from 16 residues. Written as DNA, the CDR3 is TGTGCCAGCAGCTTTCGTATAGGCGCGGGGCCAGATACGCAGTATCTT. This translates into CASSFRIGAGPDTQYL.

The gene calls are TRBV28 and TRBJ2-3, with unresolved D. This CDR3 contains 12 residues. In germline, CDR1 is MDHEN, CDR2 SYDVKM. Trimming removed 3 bases from V and 7 bases from J, with 8 bases in between. This CDR3 is CASSLTPNTQYF. In DNA, the CDR3 is TGTGCCAGCAGTTTGACCCCGAATACGCAGTATTTT.

The rearrangement uses TRBV19 and TRBJ1-2, with D uncertain. In germline, CDR1 is LNHDA, CDR2 SQIVND (reference sequence). CDR3 length: 12 residues. Trimming shortened V by 10 bases and J by 9 bases, and 18 bases separated the two germline ends. This chain's CDR3 is CANTHRGGSYTF. CDR3 nucleotide sequence: TGTGCCAATACCCACCGGGGAGGTAGCTACACCTTC.

Many counts were recorded for this clonotype. V and J are TRBV6-1 and TRBJ1-4; D uncertain. Germline V gene data show CDR1 as MNHNS and CDR2 as SASEGT. The V gene lost 5 bases and the J gene lost 7 bases, with 5 bases spanning the gap. The CDR3 length is 11 residues. The CDR3 here is CASSRLEKLFF. The CDR3 nucleotides are TGTGCCAGCAGTCGTCTTGAAAAACTGTTTTTT.

V is TRBV12-3 or TRBV12-4 and J is TRBJ1-2; perhaps TRBD1 as D (5 bases). This CDR3 is 14 amino acids long. Between the trimmed V and J ends, which lost 3 bases and 4 bases, there was a span of 12 bases. DNA for the CDR3: TGTGCCAGCAGTTTGGGCAGGGACTTCTATGGCTACACCTTC. As protein: CASSLGRDFYGYTF.

The sample holds many counts of this clonotype. The chain has TRBV29-1 and TRBJ2-7; TRBD1 aligns across 9 bases. V shed 6 bases and J 5 bases; nucleotides not matched to a gene: 8. This CDR3 comprises 13 residues. Germline V gene data show CDR1 as SQVTM and CDR2 as ANQGSEA. CDR3 loop: CSVRETGGNEQYF. CDR3 bases: TGCAGCGTGCGCGAGACAGGGGGTAACGAGCAGTACTTC.

The sample holds a few counts of this clonotype. J is TRBJ2-4 and V is TRBV5-1; D is possibly TRBD1 or TRBD2 (5 bases each). CDR1 is SGHRS, CDR2 YFSETQ, per germline. Trimming stripped 3 bases from V and 0 bases from J, with 10 bases between. This CDR3 spans 15 amino acids. The CDR3 bases are TGCGCCAGCAGCTCCGGGACCGTAGCCAAAAACATTCAGTACTTC. It specifies CASSSGTVAKNIQYF.